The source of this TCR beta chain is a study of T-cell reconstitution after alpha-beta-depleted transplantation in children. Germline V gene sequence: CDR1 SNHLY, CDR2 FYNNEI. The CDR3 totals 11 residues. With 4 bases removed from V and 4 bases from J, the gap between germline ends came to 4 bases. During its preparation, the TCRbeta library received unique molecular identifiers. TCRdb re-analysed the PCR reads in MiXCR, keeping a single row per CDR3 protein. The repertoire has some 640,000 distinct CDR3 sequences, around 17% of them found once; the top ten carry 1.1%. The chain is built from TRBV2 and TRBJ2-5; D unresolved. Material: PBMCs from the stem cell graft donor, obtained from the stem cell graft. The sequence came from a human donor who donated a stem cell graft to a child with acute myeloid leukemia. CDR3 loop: CASSVRETQYF. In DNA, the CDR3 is TGTGCCAGCAGTGTCAGAGAGACCCAGTACTTC.